This TCR beta chain comes out of a study of tumor-infiltrating lymphocytes in primary liver carcinoma. In the study overall: These patients were men and women whose ages were 30 to 69 years.

Worth noting for this clonotype: One end of the junction fails to match germline, which may point to a read error.

Unsorted bulk tissue, about 19-31 mg of it, served as the source for co-extraction of RNA and DNA. With a constant-region primer, TCR beta cDNA was made from around 520 ng of total RNA. Researchers made the TCR beta libraries by running three nested multiplex PCR rounds with slightly modified ARM-PCR. Running 10 cycles apiece, the first two PCR rounds relied on TRBV1-TRBV30 forward primers together with a C-beta reverse primer. TCRdb re-called the multiplex PCR reads through MiXCR, storing one row per CDR3 protein. The repertoire holds 100,000 to 150,000 distinct CDR3 sequences, with 64% as singletons. The CDR3 sequence is 11 residues long.

Material for sequencing was liver tumor tissue from sampling region 3. This sample's subset: tumor region T3, left-lateral pole. The rearrangement links TRBV12-3 or TRBV12-4 to TRBJ2-3; D ambiguous. The clonotype comes from a woman aged 55-75 years with primary liver carcinoma and hepatitis B virus infection. The CDR3 region is CASSIVDTQYF. The CDR3 DNA reads as TGCGCCAGCAGTATTGTAGATACGCAGTATTTT.